The T cell receptor (beta chain) described here comes from a study of cytomegalovirus exposure and HLA in healthy donors. General study findings and limits: Investigators reported some 150 TCR beta chains as tied to cytomegalovirus. Most observed TCR sequences were rare, whereas some public TCRs were detected in many donors. Published work reported that the classifier diagnosed cytomegalovirus status with high specificity and sensitivity. The study assumed roughly uniform donor sequencing depth for presence/absence analyses.

The CDR3 runs 16 residues. Deletions cut 1 base from V and 3 bases from J, with 12 bases between. Germline CDR1 and CDR2: MDHEN and SYDVKM. 13 Jbeta primers and 60 Vbeta primers were used for the PCR. Data came from immunoSEQ multiplex PCR; TCRdb stores just in-frame clones and leaves some out. The sample contains some 150,000 clones, 80% of which appear only once. Note on this clone: What it recognizes is unknown.

This clonotype was obtained from a man between 25 and 39 years old in good health and CMV-seropositive. The chain combines TRBV28 with TRBJ1-4; no definite D call. Sequencing was carried out using PBMCs. CDR3 bases: TGTGCCAGCAGTTTATTTGGGGAGGAGGCTAATGAAAAACTGTTTTTT. Its protein is CASSLFGEEANEKLFF. The full variable domain, with the rest looked up from reference TRBV28 and TRBJ1-4, is DVKVTQSSRYLVKRTGEKVFLECVQDMDHENMFWYRQDPGLGLRLIYFSYDVKMKEKGDIPEGYSVSREKKERFSLILESASTNQTSMYLCASSLFGEEANEKLFFGSGTQLSVL.